Listed here are 14 T cell receptor beta chains from one sample, sequenced in a study of tumor-infiltrating lymphocytes in primary liver carcinoma. The investigators made TCR beta cDNA from around 530 ng total RNA, using a constant-region primer. Construction of TCR beta libraries relied on three successive nested multiplex PCR rounds employing slightly modified ARM-PCR. With TRBV1-TRBV30 forward primers and a C-beta reverse primer, the first two PCR rounds were run for approximately 9 cycles each. TCRdb re-analysed the multiplex PCR reads in MiXCR, keeping a single row per CDR3 protein. The sample includes 20,000 or so distinct CDR3 sequences, about 84% of them seen just once. DNA and RNA were both co-extracted from approximately 20-30 mg of bulk tissue that had not been sorted. Sequencing was performed on liver tumor tissue from sampling region 2. Specified subset: tumor region T2, inferior pole. These TCRs come from a woman aged 25-40 years with primary liver carcinoma and hepatitis B virus infection.

V is TRBV7-8 and J is TRBJ2-7, with 8 bases lining up with TRBD1. Trimming took 4 bases from V and 3 from J; bases not matched to a gene: 8. Germline CDR1 is SGHVS and CDR2 is FQNEAQ. The CDR3 length is 15 residues. CDR3 in amino acids: CASSYQGQVLYEQYF. The CDR3 bases are TGTGCCAGCAGCTACCAGGGACAGGTACTCTACGAGCAGTACTTC.

With regard to this clonotype: At one end the junction does not follow the germline gene, possibly because of a read error. This sequence joins TRBV11-2 and TRBJ2-2, with 9 bases lining up with TRBD2. Germline loops: CDR1 SGHAT, CDR2 FQNNGV. The CDR3 length is 18 residues. The CDR3 loop is CASNSPRAGGQNTRELFF. CDR3 nucleotide sequence: TGTGCCAGCAACTCACCCCGAGCGGGAGGCCAGAACACCAGGGAGCTGTTTTTT.

Worth noting for this clonotype: Compared with germline, one end of the junction differs, possibly owing to a read error. The genes are TRBV11-1 and TRBJ2-7; D not certain. CDR3 size: 13 residues. Per germline, CDR1 SGHAT and CDR2 FQDESV (reference sequence). The CDR3 DNA is TGCGTCAACAGCTTAGGATACCTCCGCGAGCAGTGCTTC. Its protein product is CVNSLGYLREQCF.

In its sample, this clonotype was seen once. The CDR3 does not end in the conserved phenylalanine or tryptophan, so this is likely a read error. The limits of the CDR3 on the DNA are not certain, so only TCRdb's listed CDR3 is given. The chain links TRBV12-3 or TRBV12-4 to TRBJ2-7; TRBD1 was called by the table and not checked on the DNA. The CDR3 comprises 15 residues, both ends counted. The CDR3 sequence: CASLQSGTQGYEHYL.

This clonotype was observed a handful of times. The final CDR3 position lacks the conserved phenylalanine or tryptophan, pointing to a likely read error. The V and J genes are TRBV10-3 and TRBJ2-5, with unresolved D. There are 15 residues in the CDR3. Germline V gene lookup returns CDR1 ENHRY and CDR2 SYGVKD. Trimming took 4 bases from V and 2 from J, leaving 14 bases between them. CDR3 protein: CAISVSVTRQETQYI. CDR3 nucleotide sequence: TGTGCCATCAGTGTGTCGGTTACCAGACAAGAGACCCAGTACATC.

Only one count was recorded for this clonotype. The chain uses TRBV12-3 or TRBV12-4 and TRBJ2-5; D possibly corresponds to TRBD2 (6 bases). The CDR3 contains 15 residues. CDR3 sequence: CTNSTYPGSEETQYF. In DNA, the CDR3 is TGTACCAATAGTACCTACCCCGGGAGTGAAGAGACCCAGTACTTC.

Of note for this clonotype: At one end the junction does not follow the germline gene, possibly because of a read error. This chain connects TRBV12-3 or TRBV12-4 to TRBJ2-2; D is perhaps TRBD1 (6 bases). The CDR3 spans 15 residues. CDR3 sequence reads: CASRGWDTDTGELFF. CDR3 nucleotide sequence: TGTGCCAGCCGGGGATGGGACACGGACACCGGGGAACTGTTTTTT.

This clonotype is labeled as medium-sized. The V gene is TRBV4-3, the J gene TRBJ1-1; D is ambiguous. Looked up from germline, CDR1 is LGHNA and CDR2 is YSLEER. The CDR3 extends over 13 amino acids. The germline V and J ends were trimmed by 0 bases and 10 bases, with 12 bases remaining between them. The DNA for the CDR3 is TGCGCCAGCAGCCAAGATCCGGGGTCTCCAGCTTTCTTT. Translated: CASSQDPGSPAFF.

A single count supports this clonotype. The chain couples TRBV30 to TRBJ2-1; TRBD2 agrees at 10 bases. The CDR3 sequence is 15 residues long. Germline CDR1 is GTSNPN and CDR2 is SVGIG (reference sequence). Trimming cost V 3 bases and J 1 base; bases outside gene matches: 3. The CDR3 is CAWRLAGLSYNEQFF. The CDR3, as DNA: TGTGCCTGGAGACTAGCGGGACTGTCCTACAATGAGCAGTTCTTC.

Worth noting for this clonotype: The junction differs from germline at one of its ends, possibly a read error. The J gene is TRBJ2-2, the V gene TRBV4-3, with 7 bases matching TRBD2. There are 19 residues in the CDR3. Looked up from germline, CDR1 is LGHNA and CDR2 is YSLEER. The DNA for the CDR3 is TGCGCCAGCAGCGTACTAGTGGGAGGGCCCCGTTGGAACATCGGGGAGCTGTTTTTT. This gives the protein CASSVLVGGPRWNIGELFF.

As concerns this clonotype: The junction departs from germline at one end; a sequencing error may be responsible. The chain has TRBV7-9 and TRBJ1-6, with no clear D. The CDR3 extends over 13 amino acids. Germline CDR1 is SEHNR and CDR2 is FQNEAQ (reference sequence). The CDR3 sequence is CTSTKSEDSPLHF. The CDR3 nucleotides read TGTACCAGCACCAAATCGGAGGATTCACCCCTCCACTTT.

This chain uses TRBV11-2 with TRBJ2-7; D gene unclear. The CDR3 is 13 amino acids. Deletions cut 3 bases from V and 3 bases from J, with 9 bases between. Germline V gene data show CDR1 as SGHAT and CDR2 as FQNNGV. This CDR3 reads CASSFSSDYEQYF. Here the CDR3 DNA reads TGTGCCAGCAGCTTTAGCTCAGACTACGAGCAGTACTTC.

Of note for this clonotype: The CDR3 carries no conserved terminal phenylalanine or tryptophan, so it likely arises from a read error. The chain combines TRBV12-3 or TRBV12-4 with TRBJ2-1; D may be TRBD2 (6 bases). CDR3 length: 15 residues. The chain's CDR3 is CDSSLSGISGLEQFL. CDR3 bases: TGTGACAGCAGCCTGTCCGGGATTAGCGGACTTGAGCAGTTCCTC.

The V call is TRBV11-2, the J call TRBJ1-4, with D possibly TRBD1 on 5 matching bases. From germline, CDR1 is SGHAT and CDR2 FQNNGV. This CDR3 spans 12 amino acids. In nucleotides, the CDR3 is TGTAGCAGCGGCCCCTGGGGGGGAAAACTGTTTTTT. It yields the protein CSSGPWGGKLFF.